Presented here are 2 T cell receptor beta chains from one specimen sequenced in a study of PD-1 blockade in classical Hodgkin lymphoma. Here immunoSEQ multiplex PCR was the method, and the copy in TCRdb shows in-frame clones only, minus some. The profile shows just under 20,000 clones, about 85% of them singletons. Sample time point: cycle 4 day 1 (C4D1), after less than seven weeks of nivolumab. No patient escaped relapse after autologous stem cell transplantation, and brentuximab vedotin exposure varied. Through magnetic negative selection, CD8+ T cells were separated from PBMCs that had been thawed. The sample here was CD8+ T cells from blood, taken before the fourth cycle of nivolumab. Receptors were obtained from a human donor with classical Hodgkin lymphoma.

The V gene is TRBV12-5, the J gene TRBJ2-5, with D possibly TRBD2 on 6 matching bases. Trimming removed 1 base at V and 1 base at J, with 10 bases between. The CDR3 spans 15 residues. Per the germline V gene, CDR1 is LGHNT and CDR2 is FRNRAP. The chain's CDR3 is CASGLGTGSQETQYF. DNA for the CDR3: TGTGCTAGTGGTTTGGGAACCGGGAGCCAAGAGACCCAGTACTTC.

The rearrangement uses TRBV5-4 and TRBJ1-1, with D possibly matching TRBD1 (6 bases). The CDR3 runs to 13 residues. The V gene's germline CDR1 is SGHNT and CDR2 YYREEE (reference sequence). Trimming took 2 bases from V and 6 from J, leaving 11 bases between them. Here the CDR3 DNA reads TGTGCCAGCAGCTTCACGGGGGCCGCTGAAGCTTTCTTT. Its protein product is CASSFTGAAEAFF.